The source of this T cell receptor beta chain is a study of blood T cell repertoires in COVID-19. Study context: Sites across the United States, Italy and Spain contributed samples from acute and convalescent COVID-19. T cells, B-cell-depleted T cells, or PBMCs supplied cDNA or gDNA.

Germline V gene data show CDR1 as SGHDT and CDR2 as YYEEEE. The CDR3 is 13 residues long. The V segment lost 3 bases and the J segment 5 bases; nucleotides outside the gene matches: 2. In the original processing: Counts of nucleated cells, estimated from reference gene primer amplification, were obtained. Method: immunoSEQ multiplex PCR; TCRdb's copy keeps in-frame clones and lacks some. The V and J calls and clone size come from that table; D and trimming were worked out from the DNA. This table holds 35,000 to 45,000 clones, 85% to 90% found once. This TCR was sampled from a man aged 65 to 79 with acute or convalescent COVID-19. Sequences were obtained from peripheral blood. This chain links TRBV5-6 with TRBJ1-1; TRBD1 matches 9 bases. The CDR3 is CASSWGQGTEAFF. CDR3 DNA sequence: TGTGCCAGCAGCTGGGGACAGGGTACTGAAGCTTTCTTT.